The following is a TCR beta chain sequence with its context. The specificity of this receptor is unknown. Base qualities are not at hand, and no much larger clone is one base apart. The sample is drawn from a study of PD-1 blockade in classical Hodgkin lymphoma (dated by TCRdb to the early 2020s). Turning to the overall study: Nivolumab dosing was 3 mg/kg intravenously every 2 weeks, continuing until either disease progression or unacceptable toxicity. The study used TCR beta sequencing and CyTOF to define a peripheral blood immune signature of response to PD-1 blockade in classical Hodgkin lymphoma. General study outcomes and caveats: Trial patients with a complete response had baseline diversity similar to that of newly diagnosed patients, while partial responders and progressors had significantly lower diversity. The study was restricted to a single clinical trial cohort, and the causes of repertoire differences, possibly disease activity or prior therapy, were left undefined. Baseline TCR diversity was reported to be lower in newly diagnosed patients than in healthy donors, and even lower in relapsed/refractory patients. Lower diversity was seen in patients whose nivolumab began less than 1 year after ASCT, and these patients were left out of later analyses so that immune reconstitution would not confound the results. A significant rise by C4D1 was seen in CD4+ but not CD8+ TCR diversity (p=0.0027 vs p=0.16), with the rise being most apparent in complete responders (p=0.02).

The trim is 6 bases for V and 4 bases for J, with a gap of 16 bases between the germline ends. Reading the germline V gene gives CDR1 MGHRA and CDR2 YSYEKL. Measured from the cysteine to the phenylalanine, the CDR3 is 15 residues long. Just the 45-base CDR3 DNA is kept, in frame starting at base 1. The Qiagen DNeasy kit was used to extract genomic DNA from unsorted PBMCs and from the negatively selected CD4+ and CD8+ fractions. Amplification of TCR beta CDR3 regions was done by immunoSEQ multiplex PCR with primers that anneal to V and J segments. A synthetic immune receptor repertoire was used to minimize amplification bias, and remaining bias was computationally removed after sequencing. As for the authors' bioinformatics: Repertoire diversity was quantified as the Shannon entropy index using custom Python scripts. Unsorted, CD4+ and CD8+ repertoires were analyzed separately, except for combined analyses in which CD4+ and CD8+ sequences were merged in silico. Clonal expansion was defined as a frequency increase of at least 2-fold after treatment compared with C1D1, and clones undetected at baseline were assigned a pseudocount of 0.5. Clones with 0 or 1 copy at C1D1 were classified as singleton clones, and clones with 2 or more copies were classified as non-singleton clones. Clones expanded in unsorted samples were annotated as CD4+, CD8+ or unknown by matching protein sequences in sorted samples from the same patient. Wilcoxon tests were applied to paired samples to test diversity changes from C1D1 to C4D1. TCRdb re-hosts the immuneACCESS table, in-frame sequences only. Its copies lack some clones; in the studies checked, an unresolved V gene accounts for under half of them, and the cause for the rest is not known. That table supplies the V and J calls and clone size; D and trimming were determined from the DNA. The sample records nearly 50,000 clones, approximately 76% of which are singletons. Over 9.5% of the sample goes to the ten largest clones.

Reading the label with the study, this specimen's time point is: cycle 4 day 1 (C4D1), after about 6 weeks of nivolumab. All trial patients had relapsed after autologous stem cell transplantation, with cohorts A, B and C differing in prior brentuximab vedotin exposure. A total of approximately 51 patients with relapsed/refractory classical Hodgkin lymphoma made up the trial cohort, and each patient's best overall response was complete response, partial response or progressive disease. Trial patients were treated with single-agent nivolumab in the multi-cohort phase II CheckMate 205 trial. Best overall response was determined by an independent review committee according to the 2007 International Working Group response criteria. Trial PBMCs were collected immediately before nivolumab initiation (C1D1) and during therapy at cycle 2 day 1 and cycle 4 day 1. After peripheral blood was drawn into 8 mL Vacutainer Cell Preparation Tubes, PBMCs were isolated by centrifugation and then cryopreserved.

The chain is encoded by TRBV4-1 joined to TRBJ1-5; tentative D gene TRBD1, with 6 bases matching. This TCR was sampled from a human donor with classical Hodgkin lymphoma. The sequencing used peripheral blood mononuclear cells (PBMCs), collected before the fourth cycle of nivolumab. The DNA sequence reads TGCGCCAGCAGGAAGGGGGGGGGCAGTAATCAGCCCCAGCATTTT. Its protein reads: CASRKGGGSNQPQHF.